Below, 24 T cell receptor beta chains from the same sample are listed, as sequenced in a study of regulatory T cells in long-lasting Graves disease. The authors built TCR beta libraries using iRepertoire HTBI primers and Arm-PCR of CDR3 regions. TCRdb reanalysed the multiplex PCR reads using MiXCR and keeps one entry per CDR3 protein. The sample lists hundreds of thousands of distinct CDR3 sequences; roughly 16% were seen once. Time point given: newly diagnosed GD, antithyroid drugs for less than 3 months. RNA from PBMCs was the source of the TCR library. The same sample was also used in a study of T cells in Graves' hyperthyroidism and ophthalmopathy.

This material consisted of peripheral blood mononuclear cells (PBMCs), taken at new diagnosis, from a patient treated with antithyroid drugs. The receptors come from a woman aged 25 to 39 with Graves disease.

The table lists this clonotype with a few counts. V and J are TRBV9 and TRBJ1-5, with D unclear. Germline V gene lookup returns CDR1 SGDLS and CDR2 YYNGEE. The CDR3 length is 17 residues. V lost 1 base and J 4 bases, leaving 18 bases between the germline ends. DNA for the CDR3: TGTGCCAGCAGCGTATGGATCTTAGGGAACTTGAATCAGCCCCAGCATTTT. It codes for CASSVWILGNLNQPQHF.

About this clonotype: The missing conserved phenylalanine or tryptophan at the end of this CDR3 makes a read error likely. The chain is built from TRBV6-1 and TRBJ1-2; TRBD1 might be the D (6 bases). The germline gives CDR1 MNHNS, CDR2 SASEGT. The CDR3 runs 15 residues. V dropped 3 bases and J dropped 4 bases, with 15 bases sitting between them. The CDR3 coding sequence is TGTGCCAGCAGTGAGGCTGCAGGGGATATCTATGGCTACACCTCC. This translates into CASSEAAGDIYGYTS.

This chain's CDR3 is CASSLFVGGPDNEQFF. The CDR3 coding sequence is TGTGCCAGCAGCTTATTCGTGGGAGGGCCGGACAATGAGCAGTTCTTC. The V gene is TRBV7-9, the J gene TRBJ2-1; 7 bases agree with TRBD2. The CDR3 sequence is 16 residues long. V trimming: 2 bases; J trimming: 5 bases; junction bases outside the gene matches: 9. Germline V gene lookup returns CDR1 SEHNR and CDR2 FQNEAQ (reference sequence).

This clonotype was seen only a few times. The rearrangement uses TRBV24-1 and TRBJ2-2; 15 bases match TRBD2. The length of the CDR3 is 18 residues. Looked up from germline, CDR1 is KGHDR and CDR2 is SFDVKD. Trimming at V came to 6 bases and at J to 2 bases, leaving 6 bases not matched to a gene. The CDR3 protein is CATSFRTSGRVNTGELFF. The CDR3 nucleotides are TGTGCCACCAGTTTTCGGACTAGCGGGAGGGTCAACACCGGGGAGCTGTTTTTT.

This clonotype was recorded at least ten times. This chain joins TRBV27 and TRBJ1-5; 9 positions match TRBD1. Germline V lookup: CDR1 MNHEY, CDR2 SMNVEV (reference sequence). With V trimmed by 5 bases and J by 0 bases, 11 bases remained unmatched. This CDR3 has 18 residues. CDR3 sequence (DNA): TGTGCCAGCAGTCCGGACTACGGGACAGGGAATAGCAATCAGCCCCAGCATTTT. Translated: CASSPDYGTGNSNQPQHF.

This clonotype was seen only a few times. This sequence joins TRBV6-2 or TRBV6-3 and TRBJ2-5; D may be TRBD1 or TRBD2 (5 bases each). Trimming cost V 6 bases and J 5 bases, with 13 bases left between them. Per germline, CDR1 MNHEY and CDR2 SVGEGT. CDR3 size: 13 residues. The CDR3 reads CASRRRGTETQYF. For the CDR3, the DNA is TGTGCCAGCAGGAGGAGAGGGACGGAGACCCAGTACTTC.

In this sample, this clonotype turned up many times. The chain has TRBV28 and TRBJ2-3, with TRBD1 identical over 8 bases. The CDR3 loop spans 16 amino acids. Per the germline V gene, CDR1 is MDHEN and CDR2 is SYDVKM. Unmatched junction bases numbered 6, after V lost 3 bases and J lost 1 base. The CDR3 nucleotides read TGTGCCAGCAGTTTTTCGACAGGGGCCGGCACAGATACGCAGTATTTT. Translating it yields CASSFSTGAGTDTQYF.

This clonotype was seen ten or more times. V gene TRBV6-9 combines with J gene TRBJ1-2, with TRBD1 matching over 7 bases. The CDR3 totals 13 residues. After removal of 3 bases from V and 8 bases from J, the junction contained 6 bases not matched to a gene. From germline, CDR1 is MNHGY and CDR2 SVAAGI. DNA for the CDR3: TGTGCCAGCAGTTACGCCGGGACAGACGGCTACACCTTC. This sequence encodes CASSYAGTDGYTF.

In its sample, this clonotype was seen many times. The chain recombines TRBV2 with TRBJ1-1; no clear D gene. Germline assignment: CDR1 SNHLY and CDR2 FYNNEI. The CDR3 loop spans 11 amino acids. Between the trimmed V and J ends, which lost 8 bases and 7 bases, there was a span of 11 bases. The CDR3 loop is CASEMSGEAFF. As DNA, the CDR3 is TGTGCCAGCGAAATGAGCGGTGAAGCTTTCTTT.

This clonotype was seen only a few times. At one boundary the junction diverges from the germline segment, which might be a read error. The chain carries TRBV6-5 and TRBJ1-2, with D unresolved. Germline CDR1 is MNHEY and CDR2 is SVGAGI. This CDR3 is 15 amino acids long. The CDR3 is CASSYSEEGPYDYTF. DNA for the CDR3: TGTGCCAGCAGTTACTCGGAAGAAGGGCCCTATGACTACACCTTC.

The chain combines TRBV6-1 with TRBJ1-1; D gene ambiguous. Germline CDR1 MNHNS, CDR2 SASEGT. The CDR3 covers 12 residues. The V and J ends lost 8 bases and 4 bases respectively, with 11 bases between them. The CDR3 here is CASGRPRTEAFF. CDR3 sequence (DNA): TGTGCCAGCGGGCGTCCTCGCACTGAAGCTTTCTTT.

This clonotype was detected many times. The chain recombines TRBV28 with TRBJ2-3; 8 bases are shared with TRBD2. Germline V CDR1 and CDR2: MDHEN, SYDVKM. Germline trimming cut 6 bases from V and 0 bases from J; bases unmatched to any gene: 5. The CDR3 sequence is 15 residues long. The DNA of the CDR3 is TGTGCCAGCAGCCCAAGCGGGGGCAGCACAGATACGCAGTATTTT. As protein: CASSPSGGSTDTQYF.

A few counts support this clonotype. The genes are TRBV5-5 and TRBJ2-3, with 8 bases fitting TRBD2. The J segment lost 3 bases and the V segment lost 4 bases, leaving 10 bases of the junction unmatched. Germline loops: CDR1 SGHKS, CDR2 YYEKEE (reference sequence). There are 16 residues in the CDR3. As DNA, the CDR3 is TGTGCCAGCAGCGTCCCACTAGCGGTGTATACAGATACGCAGTATTTT. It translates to CASSVPLAVYTDTQYF.

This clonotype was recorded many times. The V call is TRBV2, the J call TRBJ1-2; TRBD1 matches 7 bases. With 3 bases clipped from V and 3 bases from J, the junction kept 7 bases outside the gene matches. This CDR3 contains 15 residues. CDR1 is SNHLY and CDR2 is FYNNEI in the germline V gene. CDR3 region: CASSEGTAAYYGYTF. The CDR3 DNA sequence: TGTGCCAGCAGTGAGGGGACAGCTGCTTACTATGGCTACACCTTC.

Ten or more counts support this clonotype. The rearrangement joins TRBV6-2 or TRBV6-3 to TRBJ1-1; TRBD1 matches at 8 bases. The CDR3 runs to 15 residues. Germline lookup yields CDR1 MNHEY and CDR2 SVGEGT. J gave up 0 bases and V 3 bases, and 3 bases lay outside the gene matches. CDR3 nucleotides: TGTGCCAGCAGTTATGGGGACAGGCTGAACACTGAAGCTTTCTTT. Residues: CASSYGDRLNTEAFF.

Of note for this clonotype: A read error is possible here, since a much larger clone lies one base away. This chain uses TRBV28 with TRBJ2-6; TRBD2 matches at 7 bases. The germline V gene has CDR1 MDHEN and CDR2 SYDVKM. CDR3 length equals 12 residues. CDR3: CTTGGGANVLTF. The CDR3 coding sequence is TGTACCACCGGGGGGGGGGCCAACGTCCTGACTTTC.

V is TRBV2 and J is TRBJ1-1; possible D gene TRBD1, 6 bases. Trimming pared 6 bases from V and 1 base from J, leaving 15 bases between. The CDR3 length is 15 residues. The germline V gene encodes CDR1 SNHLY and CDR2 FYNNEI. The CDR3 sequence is CASRGATGRNTEAFF. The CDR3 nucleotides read TGTGCCAGCAGGGGGGCGACAGGCAGGAACACTGAAGCTTTCTTT.

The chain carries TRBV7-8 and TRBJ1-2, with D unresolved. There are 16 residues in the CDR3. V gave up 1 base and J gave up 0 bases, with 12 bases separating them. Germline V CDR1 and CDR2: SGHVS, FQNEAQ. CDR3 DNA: TGTGCCAGCAGCTTAGAAGACATCGAAGCTAACTATGGCTACACCTTC. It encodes CASSLEDIEANYGYTF.

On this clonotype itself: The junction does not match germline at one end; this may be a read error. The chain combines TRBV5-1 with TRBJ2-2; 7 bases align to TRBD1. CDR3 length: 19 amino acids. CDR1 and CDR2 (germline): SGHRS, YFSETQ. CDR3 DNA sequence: TGCGCCAGCAGCGTTGTGGTAGGGACAGCGAGACGGAACACCGAGGAGCTGTTTTTT. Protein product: CASSVVVGTARRNTEELFF.

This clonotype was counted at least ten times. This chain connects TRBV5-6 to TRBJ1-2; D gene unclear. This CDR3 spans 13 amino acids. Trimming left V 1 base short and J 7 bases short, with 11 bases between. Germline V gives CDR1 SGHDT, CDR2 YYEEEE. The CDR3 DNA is TGTGCCAGCAGCTTGAGAGGATATGGTGGCTACACCTTC. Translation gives CASSLRGYGGYTF.

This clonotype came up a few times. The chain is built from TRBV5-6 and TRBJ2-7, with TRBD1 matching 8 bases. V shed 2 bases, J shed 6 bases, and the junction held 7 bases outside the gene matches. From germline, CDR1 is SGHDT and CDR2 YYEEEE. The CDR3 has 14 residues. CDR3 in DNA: TGTGCCAGCAGCTTTGGCAGGGGGCGAGGCGAGCAGTACTTC. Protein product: CASSFGRGRGEQYF.

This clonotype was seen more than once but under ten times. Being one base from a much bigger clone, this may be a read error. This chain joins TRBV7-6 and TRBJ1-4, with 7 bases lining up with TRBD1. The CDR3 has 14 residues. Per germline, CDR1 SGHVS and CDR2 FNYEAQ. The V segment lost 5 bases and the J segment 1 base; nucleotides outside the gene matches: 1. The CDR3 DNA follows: TGTGCCAGCAGCCAGGGGGGAACTAATGAAAAACTGTTTTTT. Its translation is CASSQGGTNEKLFF.

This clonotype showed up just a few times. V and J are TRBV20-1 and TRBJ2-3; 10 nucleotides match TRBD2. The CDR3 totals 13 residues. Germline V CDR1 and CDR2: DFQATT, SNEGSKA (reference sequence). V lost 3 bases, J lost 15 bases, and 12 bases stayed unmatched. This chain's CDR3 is CSASLIAGGGKYF. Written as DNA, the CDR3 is TGCAGTGCTAGTTTAATAGCGGGAGGTGGGAAATATTTT.

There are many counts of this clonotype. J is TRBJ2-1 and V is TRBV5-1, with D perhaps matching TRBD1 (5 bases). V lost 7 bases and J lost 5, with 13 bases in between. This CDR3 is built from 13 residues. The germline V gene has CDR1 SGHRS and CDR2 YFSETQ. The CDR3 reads CASQQGVDNEQFF. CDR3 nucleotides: TGCGCCAGCCAGCAGGGTGTGGACAATGAGCAGTTCTTC.